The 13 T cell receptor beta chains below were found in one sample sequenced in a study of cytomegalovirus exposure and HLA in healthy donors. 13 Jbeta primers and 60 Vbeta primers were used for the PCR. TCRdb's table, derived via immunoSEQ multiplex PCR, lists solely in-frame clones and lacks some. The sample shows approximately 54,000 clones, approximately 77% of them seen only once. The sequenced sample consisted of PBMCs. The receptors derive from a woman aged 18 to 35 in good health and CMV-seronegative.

CDR3 loop: CASAPVSTDTQYF. As DNA, the CDR3 is TGTGCCAGCGCCCCGGTGAGCACAGATACGCAGTATTTT. This rearrangement joins TRBV28 to TRBJ2-3; D remains ambiguous. In germline, CDR1 is MDHEN, CDR2 SYDVKM. The V and J ends lost 8 bases and 0 bases respectively, with 9 bases between them. This CDR3 spans 13 amino acids.

The CDR3 DNA is TGCGCCAGCAGCTTGGAGACAGGGGATCAGCCCCAGCATTTT. It codes for CASSLETGDQPQHF. The chain joins TRBV5-1 to TRBJ1-5; 8 bases are shared with TRBD1. V was clipped by 0 bases and J by 5 bases; unmatched bases: 1. The CDR3 has 14 residues. The germline V gene has CDR1 SGHRS and CDR2 YFSETQ.

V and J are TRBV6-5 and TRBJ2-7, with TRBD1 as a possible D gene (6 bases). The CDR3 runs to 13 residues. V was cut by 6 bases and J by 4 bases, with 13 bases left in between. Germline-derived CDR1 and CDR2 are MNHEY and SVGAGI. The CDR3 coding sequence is TGTGCCAGCAGACGCCGTCAGGGGTACGAGCAGTACTTC. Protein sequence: CASRRRQGYEQYF.

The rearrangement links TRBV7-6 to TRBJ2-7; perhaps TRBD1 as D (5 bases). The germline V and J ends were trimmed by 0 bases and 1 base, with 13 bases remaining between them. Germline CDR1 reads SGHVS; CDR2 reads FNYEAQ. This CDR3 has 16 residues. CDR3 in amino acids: CASSLAMAGMSYEQYF. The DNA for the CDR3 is TGTGCCAGCAGCTTAGCCATGGCAGGGATGTCCTACGAGCAGTACTTC. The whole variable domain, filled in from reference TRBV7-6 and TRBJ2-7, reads GAGVSQSPRYKVTKRGQDVALRCDPISGHVSLYWYRQALGQGPEFLTYFNYEAQQDKSGLPNDRFSAERPEGSISTLTIQRTEQRDSAMYRCASSLAMAGMSYEQYFGPGTRLTVT.

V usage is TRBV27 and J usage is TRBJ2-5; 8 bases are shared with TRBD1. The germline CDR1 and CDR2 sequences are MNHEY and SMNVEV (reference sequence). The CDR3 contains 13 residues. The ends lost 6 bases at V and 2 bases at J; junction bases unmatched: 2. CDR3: CASRRTGQETQYF. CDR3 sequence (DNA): TGTGCCAGCAGGAGGACAGGGCAAGAGACCCAGTACTTC.

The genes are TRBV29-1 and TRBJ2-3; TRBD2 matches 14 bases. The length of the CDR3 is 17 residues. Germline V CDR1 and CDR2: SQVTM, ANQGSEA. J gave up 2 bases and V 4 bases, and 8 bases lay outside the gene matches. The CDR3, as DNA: TGCAGCGTTGCCGGGACTAGCGGGAGAATCCCCACAGATACGCAGTATTTT. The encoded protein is CSVAGTSGRIPTDTQYF.

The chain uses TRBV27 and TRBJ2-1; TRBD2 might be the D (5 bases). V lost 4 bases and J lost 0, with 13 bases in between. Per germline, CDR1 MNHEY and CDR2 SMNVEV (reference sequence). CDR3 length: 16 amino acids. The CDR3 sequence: CASSYDGDHSYNEQFF. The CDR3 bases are TGTGCCAGCAGTTATGACGGGGATCACTCCTACAATGAGCAGTTCTTC.

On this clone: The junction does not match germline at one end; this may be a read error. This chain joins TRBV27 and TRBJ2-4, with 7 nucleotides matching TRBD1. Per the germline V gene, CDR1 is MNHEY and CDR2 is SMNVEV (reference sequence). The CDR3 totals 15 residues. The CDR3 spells CASSSGTVAKNSQYF. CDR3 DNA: TGTGCCAGCAGTTCGGGGACAGTAGCCAAAAACAGTCAGTACTTC.

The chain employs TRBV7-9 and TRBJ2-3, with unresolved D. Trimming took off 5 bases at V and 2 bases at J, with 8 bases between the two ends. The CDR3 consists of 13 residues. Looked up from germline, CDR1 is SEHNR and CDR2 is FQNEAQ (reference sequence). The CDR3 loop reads CASSGTATDTQYF. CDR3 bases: TGTGCCAGCAGCGGTACTGCCACAGATACGCAGTATTTT.

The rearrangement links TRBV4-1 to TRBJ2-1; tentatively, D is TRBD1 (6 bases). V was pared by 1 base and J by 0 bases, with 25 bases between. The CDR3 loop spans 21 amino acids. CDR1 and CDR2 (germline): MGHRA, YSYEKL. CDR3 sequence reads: CASSQVAAMPWGPSSYNEQFF. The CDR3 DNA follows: TGCGCCAGCAGCCAAGTTGCAGCAATGCCGTGGGGGCCGAGCTCCTACAATGAGCAGTTCTTC.

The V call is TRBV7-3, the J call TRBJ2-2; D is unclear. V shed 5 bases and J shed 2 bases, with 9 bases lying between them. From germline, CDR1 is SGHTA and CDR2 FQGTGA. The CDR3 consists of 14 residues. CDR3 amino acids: CASSPSLNTGELFF. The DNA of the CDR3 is TGTGCCAGCAGCCCTAGTCTCAACACCGGGGAGCTGTTTTTT.

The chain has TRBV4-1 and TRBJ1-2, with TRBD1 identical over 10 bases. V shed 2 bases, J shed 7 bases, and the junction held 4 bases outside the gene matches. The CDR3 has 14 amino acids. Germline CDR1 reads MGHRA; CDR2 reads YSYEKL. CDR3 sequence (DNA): TGCGCCAGCAGCCAAATGACAGGGGGCTTTGGCTACACCTTC. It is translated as CASSQMTGGFGYTF.

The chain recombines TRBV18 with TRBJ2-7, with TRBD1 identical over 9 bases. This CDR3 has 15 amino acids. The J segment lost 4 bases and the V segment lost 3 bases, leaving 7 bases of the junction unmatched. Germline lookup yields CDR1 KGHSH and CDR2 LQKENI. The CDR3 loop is CASSPKNRGLYEQYF. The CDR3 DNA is TGTGCCAGCTCACCCAAAAACAGGGGGCTGTACGAGCAGTACTTC.